This T cell receptor (beta chain) was retrieved from a study of T cells in localized non-small cell lung cancer. Assay: immunoSEQ multiplex PCR; the TCRdb copy retains only in-frame clones and omits some. In the table there are over 25,000 clones, less than 95% of which are singletons. Comment on this clone: The antigen remains undetermined.

This CDR3 has 13 amino acids. The germline gives CDR1 SGHTA, CDR2 FQGNSA. After removal of 5 bases from V and 5 bases from J, the junction contained 5 bases not matched to a gene. Study conclusions and caveats: Sequencing was restricted to one tumor region; therefore, heterogeneity remains possible. Adjacent uninvolved lung tissue had the highest T cell clonality, exceeding tumor. Increased T cell density in blood showed an association with longer overall survival. Paired adjacent lung recovered a median approximately 57 of the top 100 tumor clones.

The TCR comes from a woman between 35 and 70 years old with stage I lung adenocarcinoma. The sample was peripheral blood, taken before any cancer treatment. The chain combines TRBV7-2 with TRBJ2-5, with 7 bases lining up with TRBD1. The CDR3 sequence: CASSPGTAETQYF. The CDR3 DNA reads as TGTGCCAGCAGCCCCGGGACAGCGGAGACCCAGTACTTC.